The 8 T cell receptor beta chains in this list originate from one sample, sequenced in a study of T cells expressing NK-cell markers. TCRdb reanalyzed the 5' RACE reads and collapses them to one entry per CDR3 protein, without DNA. The specimen's table records 300,000 to 450,000 distinct CDR3 sequences. Sample: blood T cells: a sorted CD56 or NKG2C T cell subset, CD4+ or CD8+ T cells, or bulk PBMC T cells (not recorded which). Every receptor here comes from a man between 18 and 69 years old in good health.

The gene calls are TRBV4-1 and TRBJ2-2; no DNA is available, so the TRBD1 call from TCRdb remains unchecked. The CDR3 has 15 amino acids. Germline values: CDR1 MGHRA, CDR2 YSYEKL. The CDR3 spells CASSRPGQGAGELFF.

The chain uses TRBV21-1 and TRBJ1-4. TRBV21-1 is termed a pseudogene. CDR3 size: 16 residues. CDR3 loop: CASSKWAVATNEKLFF.

The gene calls are TRBV6-5 and TRBJ1-6; TCRdb's assignment of TRBD1 cannot be checked, as there is no DNA. The CDR3 is made up of 17 amino acids. The germline CDR1 and CDR2 sequences are MNHEY and SVGAGI. The CDR3: CASSYSPRGSHRSPLHF.

This chain connects TRBV11-2 to TRBJ2-2; TCRdb indicates TRBD2, and absent DNA this call remains unverified. Per germline, CDR1 SGHAT and CDR2 FQNNGV. The CDR3 contains 16 residues. CDR3 loop: CASSPLAGGGTGELFF.

This chain links TRBV6-6 with TRBJ2-7; TCRdb indicates TRBD1, and absent DNA this call remains unverified. This CDR3 contains 11 residues. Germline CDR1 MNHNY, CDR2 SVGAGI (reference sequence). The CDR3 reads CASTRGYEQYF.

This rearrangement joins TRBV7-2 to TRBJ1-5; the TRBD1 assignment by TCRdb is unverifiable without DNA. CDR3 length: 15 residues. Germline-derived CDR1 and CDR2 are SGHTA and FQGNSA. CDR3 sequence: CASSPDRGTNQPQHF.

The rearrangement uses TRBV7-2 and TRBJ2-1. The CDR3 extends over 13 amino acids. From germline, CDR1 is SGHTA and CDR2 FQGNSA. The CDR3 here is CASSFPGSREQFF.

The chain carries TRBV18 and TRBJ2-4; TCRdb designates TRBD1, a call that cannot be tested without DNA. The germline CDR1 and CDR2 sequences are KGHSH and LQKENI. The CDR3 loop spans 14 amino acids. The CDR3 loop is CASSPGRGADIQYF.